This T cell receptor beta chain was recorded in a study of radiotherapy plus CTLA-4 blockade in lung cancer. Study conclusions and caveats: In blood, after radiotherapy plus ipilimumab, tumor-derived TCR clones expanded.

Produced via immunoSEQ multiplex PCR; TCRdb's table is partial and in-frame only. The sample includes over 100,000 clones, roughly 77% of them seen just once. As to this clone: The antigen remains undetermined.

The CDR3 runs to 17 residues. Germline V gene lookup returns CDR1 SEHNR and CDR2 FQNEAQ (reference sequence). Trimming shortened V by 1 base and J by 6 bases, and 18 bases separated the two germline ends. Ipilimumab CTLA-4 blockade and focal radiation were given to patients with chemo-refractory metastatic non-small-cell lung cancer. The sequence was collected from a human donor with non-small cell lung cancer that progressed on radiotherapy plus ipilimumab. Some clones in this sample may be carry-over from other donors' samples. The input for sequencing was peripheral blood, taken from a patient treated with radiotherapy plus ipilimumab. The chain uses TRBV7-9 and TRBJ1-4; D is perhaps TRBD1 (5 bases). CDR3 in DNA: TGTGCCAGCAGCTTAGAGTTGCGGGGCGTCTTGGATGAAAAACTGTTTTTT. Translation: CASSLELRGVLDEKLFF.